The clone carrying this TCR beta chain was recorded many times. Its antigen remains unknown. The sample originates from a study of T cells in Graves' hyperthyroidism and ophthalmopathy. Study findings and constraints: In the blood, most expanded thyroid clonotypes above 0.001 appeared as well. The model anticipated ophthalmopathy a median around six months pre-onset.

V lost 1 base and J 0 bases, leaving 11 bases between the germline ends. The CDR3 consists of 16 residues. Germline CDR1 MDHEN, CDR2 SYDVKM. TCR beta CDR3 regions were amplified from RNA. When the TCR CDR3 underwent first-round RT-PCR, the HTBI primer set was used. Each CDR3 protein is one row after TCRdb ran MiXCR on the multiplex PCR reads. Here the sample spans some 350,000 distinct CDR3 sequences, roughly 15% being singletons. Not enrolled were patients with uncontrolled infection, other autoimmune disease, pregnancy or lactation. For the diagnoses, clinical symptoms, serum thyroxine and TRAb, thyroid ultrasound and orbital computed tomography were used.

The chain is built from TRBV28 and TRBJ2-3; D assignment may be TRBD1 or TRBD2 (5 bases each). The receptor comes from a woman aged 60-75 years with Graves' ophthalmopathy. Sample: blood. In DNA form, the CDR3 reads TGTGCCAGCAGTTTATCCGGGACGGGTAGCACAGATACGCAGTATTTT. The encoded protein is CASSLSGTGSTDTQYF.